This TCR beta chain was captured by sequencing in a study of blood T cell repertoires in COVID-19. Libraries were prepared by immunoSEQ multiplex PCR; TCRdb keeps only in-frame clonotypes and omits some of them. The sample shows some 110,000 clones, approximately 84% of them seen only once. This CDR3 has 13 amino acids. V lost 4 bases and J lost 0, with 6 bases in between. Germline CDR1 reads WSHSY; CDR2 reads SAAADI. This sequence was found in a man aged 35 to 55 with acute or convalescent COVID-19. The V call is TRBV10-2, the J call TRBJ1-1; D unresolved. The specimen was peripheral blood. DNA of the CDR3: TGCGCCAGCAGTGTCTCTCTGAACACTGAAGCTTTCTTT. Translation: CASSVSLNTEAFF.